One and the same sample provided the 32 T cell receptor beta chains below, sequenced in a study of PD-1 blockade in classical Hodgkin lymphoma. Each of the patients experienced relapse following autologous stem cell transplantation, and their brentuximab vedotin exposure differed. The repertoire was sequenced with immunoSEQ multiplex PCR; TCRdb's copy has only in-frame clones and lacks some. The table includes roughly 4,200 clones, roughly three fifths detected once. The material was peripheral blood mononuclear cells (PBMCs), obtained before the second cycle of nivolumab. Every receptor here comes from a human donor with classical Hodgkin lymphoma.

This chain links TRBV11-3 with TRBJ2-2; D not resolved. The V gene's germline CDR1 is SGHNT and CDR2 YENEEA. The CDR3 runs 13 residues. With 3 bases removed from V and 5 bases from J, the gap between germline ends came to 7 bases. The CDR3 DNA is TGTGCCAGCAGCTTGCGGCGAACCGGGGAGCTGTTTTTT. It encodes CASSLRRTGELFF.

The chain carries TRBV28 and TRBJ1-3; 7 nucleotides match TRBD1. The CDR3 covers 15 residues. The V gene's germline CDR1 is MDHEN and CDR2 SYDVKM. V lost 9 bases, J lost 0 bases, and 8 bases stayed unmatched. CDR3 nucleotides: TGTGCCAGTACACAGGGGTTATTCTCTGGAAACACCATATATTTT. Translating it yields CASTQGLFSGNTIYF.

Judged by abundance, this clone is medium-sized (0.01 to 0.1%). The chain employs TRBV7-6 and TRBJ2-1, with TRBD2 matching 8 bases. V lost 7 bases, J lost 6 bases, and 8 bases stayed unmatched. Germline V gene sequence: CDR1 SGHVS, CDR2 FNYEAQ. CDR3 length: 14 residues. CDR3: CASTKVAGPNEQFF. CDR3 nucleotide sequence: TGTGCCAGCACCAAAGTAGCGGGACCCAATGAGCAGTTCTTC.

The chain is built from TRBV29-1 and TRBJ1-2; D might be TRBD1 (6 bases). CDR3 size: 14 residues. V gave up 0 bases and J gave up 4 bases, with 12 bases separating them. Germline V lookup: CDR1 SQVTM, CDR2 ANQGSEA. The CDR3, as DNA: TGCAGCGTTGAAGAAGGGGGGGGTGCCTATGGCTACACCTTC. It translates to CSVEEGGGAYGYTF. Variable domain in full (rest from reference TRBV29-1 and TRBJ1-2): SAVISQKPSRDICQRGTSLTIQCQVDSQVTMMFWYRQQPGQSLTLIATANQGSEATYESGFVIDKFPISRPNLTFSTLTVSNMSPEDSSIYLCSVEEGGGAYGYTFGSGTRLTVV.

The V and J genes are TRBV30 and TRBJ2-7, with D perhaps given as TRBD1 or TRBD2 (5 bases each). V was shortened by 1 base and J by 7 bases, with 14 bases between the two germline ends. CDR3 length: 13 amino acids. Germline V gives CDR1 GTSNPN, CDR2 SVGIG (reference sequence). The chain's CDR3 is CAWSGAGTREQYF. DNA of the CDR3: TGTGCCTGGAGTGGTGCTGGGACGAGGGAGCAGTACTTC.

This clone occurred once. This chain joins TRBV19 and TRBJ2-1, with 12 nucleotides matching TRBD2. CDR3 length: 15 amino acids. Germline loops: CDR1 LNHDA, CDR2 SQIVND (reference sequence). After removal of 5 bases from V and 10 bases from J, the junction contained 9 bases not matched to a gene. The CDR3: CASSPGLAGSWEQFF. The CDR3 DNA is TGTGCCAGTAGTCCGGGACTAGCGGGCTCCTGGGAGCAGTTCTTC.

The chain combines TRBV10-3 with TRBJ2-7, with TRBD2 matching over 15 bases. V gave up 6 bases and J gave up 2 bases; unmatched junction bases: 11. The CDR3 runs to 18 residues. Germline V CDR1 and CDR2: ENHRY, SYGVKD. The CDR3 region has the DNA TGTGCCATCAGGCGATCTTGGACTAGCGGGAGGGCCGCCTACGAGCAGTACTTC. It is translated as CAIRRSWTSGRAAYEQYF.

CDR3 residues: CASSDQGYQPQHF. As DNA, the CDR3 is TGTGCCAGCAGTGACCAGGGATACCAGCCCCAGCATTTT. V usage is TRBV6-6 and J usage is TRBJ1-5, with a possible D match to TRBD1 (5 bases). This CDR3 contains 13 residues. Trimming took off 5 bases at V and 7 bases at J, with 12 bases between the two ends. The germline CDR1 and CDR2 sequences are MNHNY and SVGAGI (reference sequence).

V usage is TRBV5-1 and J usage is TRBJ2-6; the D gene is possibly TRBD2 (5 bases). Trimming shortened V by 0 bases and J by 4 bases, and 11 bases separated the two germline ends. The CDR3 has 16 residues. Germline loops: CDR1 SGHRS, CDR2 YFSETQ. The CDR3 loop is CASSLEAPGGANVLTF. The CDR3 coding sequence is TGCGCCAGCAGCTTGGAGGCCCCGGGGGGGGCCAACGTCCTGACTTTC.

This chain links TRBV14 with TRBJ2-5; 7 positions agree with TRBD1. Germline V gives CDR1 SGHDN, CDR2 FVKESK. This CDR3 spans 15 amino acids. Trimming removed 2 bases from V and 2 bases from J; junction bases left unmatched: 5. The CDR3 protein is CASSQKGALQETQYF. The DNA of the CDR3 is TGTGCCAGCAGCCAAAAGGGGGCGCTTCAAGAGACCCAGTACTTC. Filled out from reference TRBV14 and TRBJ2-5, the complete variable domain reads EAGVTQFPSHSVIEKGQTVTLRCDPISGHDNLYWYRRVMGKEIKFLLHFVKESKQDESGMPNNRFLAERTGGTYSTLKVQPAELEDSGVYFCASSQKGALQETQYFGPGTRLLVL.

This clone is labeled large. The chain has TRBV7-3 and TRBJ2-5, with D perhaps assigned TRBD1 or TRBD2 (6 bases each). Germline assignment: CDR1 SGHTA and CDR2 FQGTGA. Trimming stripped 5 bases from V and 8 bases from J, with 18 bases between. This CDR3 contains 14 residues. CDR3 in amino acids: CASSHSGAGATQYF. The CDR3 DNA reads as TGTGCCAGCAGCCATTCGGGGGCAGGGGCCACCCAGTACTTC.

V is TRBV7-2 and J is TRBJ2-2; D unclear. The ends were cut back, 5 bases at V and 4 bases at J, with 14 bases in the middle. CDR3 length: 15 amino acids. CDR1 and CDR2 from the germline V gene are SGHTA and FQGNSA. CDR3: CASSPSHSPTGELFF. The CDR3 DNA reads TGTGCCAGCAGCCCCTCCCACAGCCCCACCGGGGAGCTGTTTTTT.

By share, this clone counts as medium-sized. The chain combines TRBV7-6 with TRBJ2-5; 9 nucleotides agree with TRBD1. V shed 5 bases, J shed 2 bases, and the junction held 3 bases outside the gene matches. Germline V CDR1 and CDR2: SGHVS, FNYEAQ. The CDR3 covers 14 residues. In DNA form, the CDR3 reads TGTGCCAGCAGCCTGGGGACAGGGCAAGAGACCCAGTACTTC. Its translation is CASSLGTGQETQYF. The full variable domain, rest sourced from reference TRBV7-6 and TRBJ2-5, is GAGVSQSPRYKVTKRGQDVALRCDPISGHVSLYWYRQALGQGPEFLTYFNYEAQQDKSGLPNDRFSAERPEGSISTLTIQRTEQRDSAMYRCASSLGTGQETQYFGPGTRLLVL.

This clone was recorded a few times. V gene TRBV7-2 combines with J gene TRBJ2-7, with 10 bases fitting TRBD1. J was trimmed by 3 bases and V by 5 bases; bases with no gene match: 7. Germline CDR1 is SGHTA and CDR2 is FQGNSA. The CDR3 has 15 amino acids. CDR3 in amino acids: CASSAWDRGLYEQYF. The CDR3 DNA follows: TGTGCCAGCAGCGCTTGGGACAGGGGACTCTACGAGCAGTACTTC.

A single count supports this clone. This sequence joins TRBV30 and TRBJ2-7; possible D gene TRBD2, 7 bases. Trimming cost V 1 base and J 1 base, with 11 bases left between them. The germline gives CDR1 GTSNPN, CDR2 SVGIG (reference sequence). The CDR3 is 14 amino acids. CDR3 sequence reads: CAWSGRGGSYEQYF. The CDR3 DNA reads as TGTGCCTGGAGTGGAAGGGGGGGTTCCTACGAGCAGTACTTC.

The rearrangement joins TRBV7-6 to TRBJ2-3; maybe TRBD2 (6 bases). Trimming removed 2 bases at V and 5 bases at J, with 17 bases between. CDR1 is SGHVS and CDR2 is FNYEAQ in the germline V gene. This CDR3 region has 16 residues. For the CDR3, the DNA is TGTGCCAGCAGCTTAACTAGCTTCTTTGGGATAGATACGCAGTATTTT. Amino acid sequence: CASSLTSFFGIDTQYF.

There are a few counts of this clone. The chain couples TRBV5-4 to TRBJ2-2; D remains unclear. The CDR3 is made up of 11 amino acids. Per the germline V gene, CDR1 is SGHNT and CDR2 is YYREEE (reference sequence). V was cut by 7 bases and J by 6 bases, with 7 bases left in between. The CDR3 DNA reads as TGTGCCAGCGGATCGTCCGGGGAGCTGTTTTTT. It is translated as CASGSSGELFF. The full variable domain, with the rest looked up from reference TRBV5-4 and TRBJ2-2, is ETGVTQSPTHLIKTRGQQVTLRCSSQSGHNTVSWYQQALGQGPQFIFQYYREEENGRGNFPPRFSGLQFPNYSSELNVNALELDDSALYLCASGSSGELFFGEGSRLTVL.

This clone was seen a single time. The CDR3 DNA reads TGTGCCAGCAGTCCAGACAGTCGTGTATACTATGGCTACACCTTC. This encodes CASSPDSRVYYGYTF. This chain links TRBV27 with TRBJ1-2, with D possibly being TRBD1 (5 bases). This CDR3 has 15 amino acids. CDR1 and CDR2 (germline): MNHEY, SMNVEV (reference sequence). Trimming shortened V by 5 bases and J by 3 bases, and 16 bases separated the two germline ends.

The rearrangement joins TRBV7-2 to TRBJ1-5; the D is unclear. The V end lost 1 base, the J end lost 7 bases, and 14 bases lay between the germline ends. This CDR3 is built from 15 residues. CDR1 is SGHTA and CDR2 is FQGNSA in the germline V gene. The CDR3 loop reads CASSLVAVSNQPQHF. Here the CDR3 DNA reads TGTGCCAGCAGCTTAGTTGCGGTATCGAACCAGCCCCAGCATTTT.

The chain carries TRBV28 and TRBJ2-3; the match to TRBD2 covers 9 bases. J lost 1 base, V lost 1 base, and 12 bases had no gene match. This CDR3 is 19 amino acids long. Looked up from germline, CDR1 is MDHEN and CDR2 is SYDVKM. The CDR3 loop reads CASSLLGPGASGGTDTQYF. CDR3 nucleotide sequence: TGTGCCAGCAGTTTATTGGGACCGGGGGCTAGCGGGGGCACAGATACGCAGTATTTT. Combining the CDR3 with reference TRBV28 and TRBJ2-3 gives the whole variable domain DVKVTQSSRYLVKRTGEKVFLECVQDMDHENMFWYRQDPGLGLRLIYFSYDVKMKEKGDIPEGYSVSREKKERFSLILESASTNQTSMYLCASSLLGPGASGGTDTQYFGPGTRLTVL.

The rearrangement joins TRBV7-9 to TRBJ2-5; maybe TRBD2 (5 bases). The germline CDR1 and CDR2 sequences are SEHNR and FQNEAQ (reference sequence). The CDR3 is 14 residues long. The V and J ends lost 5 bases and 3 bases respectively, with 13 bases between them. CDR3 sequence (DNA): TGTGCCAGCAGCGTACGTCAGGAGGAAGAGACCCAGTACTTC. It is translated as CASSVRQEEETQYF.

This clone was seen a few times. V is TRBV15 and J is TRBJ2-1; TRBD2 matches at 15 bases. CDR3 size: 17 residues. V gave up 3 bases and J gave up 2 bases; unmatched junction bases: 2. Germline V gene data show CDR1 as LNHNV and CDR2 as YYDKDF (reference sequence). Written as DNA, the CDR3 is TGTGCCACCAGCAGCTGGACTAGCGGGAGGGCCTACAATGAGCAGTTCTTC. It translates to CATSSWTSGRAYNEQFF.

The gene calls are TRBV5-6 and TRBJ1-1, with D maybe TRBD1 (5 bases). The ends were cut back, 2 bases at V and 1 base at J, with 12 bases in the middle. CDR3 length: 15 amino acids. Germline V CDR1 and CDR2: SGHDT, YYEEEE. The CDR3 loop reads CASSFGLGGNTEAFF. The CDR3 DNA reads as TGTGCCAGCAGCTTTGGTCTCGGGGGGAACACTGAAGCTTTCTTT.

The chain has TRBV27 and TRBJ2-7; tentative D call: TRBD2 (6 bases). Germline V gives CDR1 MNHEY, CDR2 SMNVEV (reference sequence). Trimming took 6 bases from V and 0 from J, leaving 12 bases between them. The CDR3 totals 14 residues. The DNA for the CDR3 is TGTGCCAGCAGACCGGGACTTATCTCCTACGAGCAGTACTTC. Protein product: CASRPGLISYEQYF.

V is TRBV11-2 and J is TRBJ2-5, with 7 bases that match TRBD1. The CDR3 extends over 14 amino acids. V was pared by 5 bases and J by 2 bases, with 5 bases of the junction left unmatched. Germline values: CDR1 SGHAT, CDR2 FQNNGV. CDR3 amino acids: CASSAGTAQETQYF. In nucleotides, the CDR3 is TGTGCCAGCAGCGCCGGGACAGCTCAAGAGACCCAGTACTTC.

The rearrangement links TRBV4-3 to TRBJ2-3; no definite D call. Germline CDR1 is LGHNA and CDR2 is YSLEER. This CDR3 has 15 amino acids. V was pared by 1 base and J by 3 bases, with 11 bases between. CDR3 sequence (DNA): TGCGCCAGCAGCCAAGGTCTGGGTAGGACAGATACGCAGTATTTT. Its protein is CASSQGLGRTDTQYF.

The chain links TRBV7-2 to TRBJ1-6; D gene uncertain. The CDR3 runs to 14 residues. Germline CDR1 SGHTA, CDR2 FQGNSA. Between the trimmed V and J ends, which lost 1 base and 12 bases, there was a span of 13 bases. The CDR3 spells CASSLVGVEKPLHF. CDR3 DNA: TGTGCCAGCAGCTTAGTGGGAGTCGAGAAACCCCTCCACTTT. Filled out from reference TRBV7-2 and TRBJ1-6, the complete variable domain reads GAGVSQSPSNKVTEKGKDVELRCDPISGHTALYWYRQSLGQGLEFLIYFQGNSAPDKSGLPSDRFSAERTGGSVSTLTIQRTQQEDSAVYLCASSLVGVEKPLHFGNGTRLTVT.

V gene TRBV9 combines with J gene TRBJ2-3; D may match TRBD1 or TRBD2 (6 bases each). Germline loops: CDR1 SGDLS, CDR2 YYNGEE. The CDR3 runs to 16 residues. Deletions cut 4 bases from V and 1 base from J, with 16 bases between. The CDR3: CASSPNPGGRTDTQYF. For the CDR3, the DNA is TGTGCCAGCAGCCCCAACCCTGGGGGGCGCACAGATACGCAGTATTTT. Filled out from reference TRBV9 and TRBJ2-3, the complete variable domain reads DSGVTQTPKHLITATGQRVTLRCSPRSGDLSVYWYQQSLDQGLQFLIQYYNGEERAKGNILERFSAQQFPDLHSELNLSSLELGDSALYFCASSPNPGGRTDTQYFGPGTRLTVL.

The V gene is TRBV30, the J gene TRBJ1-2, with 9 bases identical to TRBD1. Germline V gene sequence: CDR1 GTSNPN, CDR2 SVGIG (reference sequence). V lost 3 bases, J lost 2 bases, and 1 base stayed unmatched. This CDR3 has 13 amino acids. The CDR3 DNA sequence: TGTGCCTGGAGAACAGGGGGCAACTATGGCTACACCTTC. This sequence encodes CAWRTGGNYGYTF.

The rearrangement links TRBV4-3 to TRBJ2-1, with no clear D. The CDR3 length is 15 residues. The germline V gene encodes CDR1 LGHNA and CDR2 YSLEER. With 1 base removed from V and 6 bases from J, the gap between germline ends came to 13 bases. The CDR3 reads CASSQGQTRANEQFF. Written as DNA, the CDR3 is TGCGCCAGCAGCCAAGGCCAAACAAGGGCCAATGAGCAGTTCTTC.

This clone came up a few times. This sample includes further DNA sequences coding for the same CDR3. This chain links TRBV7-2 with TRBJ2-3; D remains ambiguous. Germline CDR1 reads SGHTA; CDR2 reads FQGNSA. CDR3 length: 14 residues. V lost 3 bases and J lost 0, with 7 bases in between. CDR3 coding DNA: TGTGCCAGCAGCTTGATCGGGAGCACAGATACGCAGTATTTT. Translated: CASSLIGSTDTQYF. The variable domain in full, completed from reference TRBV7-2 and TRBJ2-3, reads GAGVSQSPSNKVTEKGKDVELRCDPISGHTALYWYRQSLGQGLEFLIYFQGNSAPDKSGLPSDRFSAERTGGSVSTLTIQRTQQEDSAVYLCASSLIGSTDTQYFGPGTRLTVL.

V is TRBV18 and J is TRBJ1-3, with D perhaps TRBD1 (5 bases). The CDR3 has 16 amino acids. Germline V gene sequence: CDR1 KGHSH, CDR2 LQKENI. V lost 0 bases and J lost 0, with 9 bases in between. The CDR3 loop reads CASSPPGRASGNTIYF. In nucleotides, the CDR3 is TGTGCCAGCTCACCACCTGGCAGGGCCTCTGGAAACACCATATATTTT.